The clone carrying this T cell receptor beta chain was observed a handful of times. What it binds is not known. The entry originates in a study of beta chain features in type 1 diabetes. This CDR3 spans 10 amino acids. Germline CDR1 is SQVTM and CDR2 is ANQGSEA. V was trimmed by 7 bases and J by 4 bases, leaving 8 bases between them. Using CD45RO/CCR7/CD25/CD127/CD95/CD27, CD4+ naive, central memory, regulatory and stem cell-like memory cells were sorted. Every bit of the isolated RNA underwent reverse transcription, so sequencing read expressed TCRB transcripts. Repertoires were generated with immunoSEQ multiplex PCR, while TCRdb's copy carries only in-frame clones and drops some. The sample carries about 140,000 clones, roughly 7.2% recorded once. Study-level findings and limits: The cDNA sequencing approach could over-represent high-TCR-expressing cells. Moderate yet significant TCRB CDR3 shortening was seen in Type 1 diabetes patients in all four CD4+ subsets. The naive, central memory and Treg TCRB repertoires showed an apparent similarity that was greater among patients than among healthy donors.

This TCR came from a woman aged 30 to 39 in good health. The sequenced material came from central memory CD4+ T cells from blood. The rearrangement links TRBV29-1 to TRBJ2-7, with D perhaps matching TRBD2 (6 bases). CDR3 sequence (DNA): TGCAGCGCCGGGACTTACGAGCAGTACTTC. This sequence encodes CSAGTYEQYF.